These T cell receptor beta chains were read from a single sample in a study of blood T cells in healthy people across ages. One entry per CDR3 protein results from TCRdb running MiXCR on the 5' RACE reads. The data hold about 970,000 distinct CDR3 sequences, with roughly 51% observed a single time. The specimen sequenced was blood. These TCRs come from a woman in her sixties in good health. CDR3s include the opening cysteine and the closing phenylalanine or tryptophan. D genes are given only for firm matches.

V gene,J gene,D gene,CDR3 protein
TRBV12-3/TRBV12-4,TRBJ2-7,-,CASSLSGGGSEQYF
TRBV7-2,TRBJ1-2,TRBD1,CASSLGSGQAGGYTF
TRBV5-1,TRBJ2-7,-,CASSTSRSSYEQYF
TRBV5-1,TRBJ2-1,-,CASSLGIGNEQFF
TRBV7-6,TRBJ2-1,-,CASSLEPPRNEQFF
TRBV27,TRBJ1-2,-,CASSAGSSGYTF
TRBV27,TRBJ2-1,TRBD2,CASSAASGSVGEQFF
TRBV20-1,TRBJ2-7,-,CSARSPSLYEQYF
TRBV30,TRBJ2-3,-,CAWSVSADTQYF
TRBV29-1,TRBJ2-1,TRBD1,CSVTDRAHSYNEQFF
TRBV20-1,TRBJ1-5,-,CSASPPGHQSNQPQHF
TRBV7-2,TRBJ2-5,TRBD2,CASSLAGLAENEQYF
TRBV7-2,TRBJ2-2,-,CASSIARVAGELFF
TRBV2,TRBJ2-3,TRBD1,CASSSPGGQLSDTQYF
TRBV12-3/TRBV12-4,TRBJ1-1,-,CASKNFRGSTEAFF
TRBV7-9,TRBJ2-3,-,CASRWGPGEQYF
TRBV7-2,TRBJ2-7,TRBD1,CASSLGPARGQSYEQYF
TRBV9,TRBJ1-5,-,CASSPNQPQHF
TRBV18,TRBJ2-4,-,CASSHPGGHAKNIQYF
TRBV6-2/TRBV6-3,TRBJ2-5,TRBD1,CASSPIPGGRYNEQYF
TRBV4-2,TRBJ1-1,-,CASSQDPKGSVAEAFF
TRBV4-2,TRBJ2-7,-,CASSQVGGNEQYF
TRBV4-1,-,-,CASSQYPGGINEQYF
TRBV29-1,TRBJ2-1,TRBD1,CSVARTGGQNEQFF
TRBV28,TRBJ2-7,-,CASSLAILPLEQYF
TRBV6-2/TRBV6-3,TRBJ2-5,TRBD1,CASRVRGGEETQYF
TRBV10-3,TRBJ2-1,TRBD1,CATTSQGAENRLSYNEQFF
TRBV3-1,TRBJ2-1,-,CASSQVLDRNEQFF
TRBV5-1,TRBJ2-3,TRBD2,CASYRTSGVSTDTQYF
TRBV28,TRBJ2-5,TRBD1,CASSFWTGVGEETQYF
TRBV5-6,TRBJ1-2,-,CASSADRTLGNYGYTF
TRBV28,TRBJ2-1,-,CASSLVELMTVRNEQFF
TRBV20-1,TRBJ2-3,-,CSARVVRGRGTTDTQYF
TRBV6-5,TRBJ2-1,-,CASSLSGFGLYNEQFF
TRBV4-2,TRBJ1-5,-,CASSQGAGPLGNQPQHF
TRBV4-2,TRBJ2-1,TRBD2,CASSQVLAGNNEQFF
TRBV21-1,TRBJ2-7,-,CASSTVRTALLPYEQYF
TRBV6-5,TRBJ2-5,TRBD2,CASSATSAKETQYF
TRBV20-1,TRBJ2-3,TRBD2,CSALPLSGRLDTQYF
TRBV4-2,TRBJ2-1,TRBD1,CASGQGQSVNEQFF
TRBV18,TRBJ2-3,-,CASSPPDKWTDTQYF
TRBV7-9,TRBJ2-1,-,CASSFLPSEQFF
TRBV29-1,TRBJ2-5,-,CSVVKLTPQETQYF
TRBV6-1,TRBJ2-6,-,CASSGAGASGANVLTF
TRBV19,TRBJ1-2,TRBD1,CASRPGGAIDGYTF
TRBV20-1,TRBJ2-3,TRBD2,CSARDGDEREYTDTQYF
TRBV11-2,TRBJ2-1,TRBD2,CASAQGLGGYEQFF